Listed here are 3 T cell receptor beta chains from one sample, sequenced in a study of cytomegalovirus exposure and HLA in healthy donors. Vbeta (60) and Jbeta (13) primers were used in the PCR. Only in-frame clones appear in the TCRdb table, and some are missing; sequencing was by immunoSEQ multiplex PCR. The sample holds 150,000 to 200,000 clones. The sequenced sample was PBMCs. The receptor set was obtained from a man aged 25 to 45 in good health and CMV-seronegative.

DNA for the CDR3: TGTGCCAGCAGCTTAGTCAAAAACACCGGGGAGCTGTTTTTT. It yields the protein CASSLVKNTGELFF. The chain links TRBV7-8 to TRBJ2-2; D unresolved. The CDR3 is made up of 14 amino acids. The ends were cut back, 1 base at V and 2 bases at J, with 5 bases in the middle. The germline gives CDR1 SGHVS, CDR2 FQNEAQ.

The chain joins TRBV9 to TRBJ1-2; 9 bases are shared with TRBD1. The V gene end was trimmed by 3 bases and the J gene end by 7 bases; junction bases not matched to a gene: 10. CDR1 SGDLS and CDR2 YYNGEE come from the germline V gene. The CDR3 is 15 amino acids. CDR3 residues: CASSAPQGAISGYTF. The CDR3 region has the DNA TGTGCCAGCAGCGCTCCACAGGGGGCGATCTCTGGCTACACCTTC.

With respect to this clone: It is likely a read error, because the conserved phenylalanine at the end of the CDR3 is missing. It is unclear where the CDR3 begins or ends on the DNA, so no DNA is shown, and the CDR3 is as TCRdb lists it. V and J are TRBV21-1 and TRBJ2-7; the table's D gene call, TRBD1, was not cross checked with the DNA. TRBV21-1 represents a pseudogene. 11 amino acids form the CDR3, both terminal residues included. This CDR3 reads CASSSLDRDGL.